Presented here are 20 T cell receptor beta chains from one specimen sequenced in a study of cytotoxic CD8 clonotypes in ibrutinib-treated CLL. Repertoires were generated with immunoSEQ multiplex PCR, while TCRdb's copy carries only in-frame clones and drops some. This table has roughly 160,000 clones, roughly 77% appearing once. Sequenced here: PBMCs, sampled after 12 months of ibrutinib treatment. The receptors were sampled from a human donor with chronic lymphocytic leukemia.

This clone was picked up one time. The chain links TRBV9 to TRBJ1-2, with D tentatively TRBD1 (5 bases). Looked up from germline, CDR1 is SGDLS and CDR2 is YYNGEE. Trimming left V 0 bases short and J 11 bases short, with 11 bases between. The CDR3 sequence is 12 residues long. The CDR3 DNA reads as TGTGCCAGCAGCGTAGGGGACGGGGGGTACACCTTC. It specifies CASSVGDGGYTF. Based on the CDR3 plus reference TRBV9 and TRBJ1-2, the full variable domain is DSGVTQTPKHLITATGQRVTLRCSPRSGDLSVYWYQQSLDQGLQFLIQYYNGEERAKGNILERFSAQQFPDLHSELNLSSLELGDSALYFCASSVGDGGYTFGSGTRLTVV.

This clone has a handful of counts. The chain links TRBV5-1 to TRBJ2-1; tentatively, D is TRBD2 (5 bases). This CDR3 comprises 14 residues. Per the germline V gene, CDR1 is SGHRS and CDR2 is YFSETQ. Trimming cost V 7 bases and J 3 bases, with 14 bases left between them. The CDR3 protein is CASSGPGFYNEQFF. CDR3 nucleotide sequence: TGCGCCAGCTCCGGGCCGGGGTTCTACAATGAGCAGTTCTTC. Complete variable domain (other parts from reference TRBV5-1 and TRBJ2-1): KAGVTQTPRYLIKTRGQQVTLSCSPISGHRSVSWYQQTPGQGLQFLFEYFSETQRNKGNFPGRFSGRQFSNSRSEMNVSTLELGDSALYLCASSGPGFYNEQFFGPGTRLTVL.

As DNA, the CDR3 is TGCGCCAGCAGCCAAGAGGCCGGGACAGGAGGGAATGGGCCCCAGCATTTT. Protein sequence: CASSQEAGTGGNGPQHF. V usage is TRBV4-3 and J usage is TRBJ1-5; 8 bases align to TRBD1. With 0 bases clipped from V and 9 bases from J, the junction kept 13 bases outside the gene matches. CDR1 is LGHNA, CDR2 YSLEER, per germline. This CDR3 has 17 residues.

The chain employs TRBV18 and TRBJ2-7; no definite D call. Germline loops: CDR1 KGHSH, CDR2 LQKENI. This CDR3 has 14 residues. The V end was cut by 0 bases, the J end by 0 bases, with 6 bases between. The CDR3 nucleotides read TGTGCCAGCTCACCACCGGCAAACTCCTACGAGCAGTACTTC. Translation gives CASSPPANSYEQYF.

J is TRBJ2-5 and V is TRBV5-1; possible D gene TRBD1, 6 bases. V gave up 3 bases and J gave up 1 base, with 10 bases separating them. The CDR3 loop spans 14 amino acids. In germline, CDR1 is SGHRS, CDR2 YFSETQ. The CDR3 loop is CASSWGQGQETQYF. CDR3 in DNA: TGCGCCAGCAGCTGGGGGCAGGGCCAAGAGACCCAGTACTTC.

The chain carries TRBV7-3 and TRBJ1-2; D remains ambiguous. Germline V CDR1 and CDR2: SGHTA, FQGTGA. The V and J ends lost 1 base and 8 bases respectively, with 11 bases between them. The CDR3 totals 13 residues. The CDR3 bases are TGTGCCAGCAGCTTAAGTTCCCGAGGCGGCTACACCTTC. This encodes CASSLSSRGGYTF.

The J gene is TRBJ1-5, the V gene TRBV7-2; the D gene is possibly TRBD1 (5 bases). V lost 1 base to trimming and J lost 0 bases, with 10 bases between them. The CDR3 contains 16 residues. CDR1 is SGHTA, CDR2 FQGNSA, per germline. The CDR3, as DNA: TGTGCCAGCAGCTTAGGGGACGCTTATAGCAATCAGCCCCAGCATTTT. It translates to CASSLGDAYSNQPQHF.

The J gene is TRBJ2-7, the V gene TRBV15; 8 nucleotides align to TRBD2. The CDR3 loop spans 15 amino acids. Per the germline V gene, CDR1 is LNHNV and CDR2 is YYDKDF (reference sequence). V shed 5 bases, J shed 0 bases, and the junction held 6 bases outside the gene matches. This CDR3 reads CATSRGGVSSYEQYF. The DNA for the CDR3 is TGTGCCACCAGCCGGGGGGGGGTTAGCTCCTACGAGCAGTACTTC.

This rearrangement joins TRBV4-2 to TRBJ2-1, with a possible D match to TRBD1 (7 bases). From germline, CDR1 is LGHNA and CDR2 YNFKEQ. V lost 3 bases to trimming and J lost 4 bases, with 16 bases between them. The CDR3 extends over 16 amino acids. CDR3 amino acids: CASSQKWQGGYNEQFF. DNA for the CDR3: TGTGCCAGCAGCCAGAAATGGCAGGGGGGATACAATGAGCAGTTCTTC.

V usage is TRBV6-4 and J usage is TRBJ1-1; D gene unclear. Trimming took off 2 bases at V and 0 bases at J, with 4 bases between the two ends. Germline V gene data show CDR1 as MRHNA and CDR2 as SNTAGT. This CDR3 has 13 amino acids. CDR3 region: CASSDGMNTEAFF. The CDR3 DNA sequence: TGTGCCAGCAGTGACGGGATGAACACTGAAGCTTTCTTT.

The chain links TRBV27 to TRBJ2-2; 7 bases fit TRBD2. Germline V lookup: CDR1 MNHEY, CDR2 SMNVEV (reference sequence). The CDR3 is 18 residues long. Trimming at V came to 4 bases and at J to 3 bases, leaving 14 bases not matched to a gene. The CDR3 sequence is CASSYYLGGSGYTGELFF. As DNA, the CDR3 is TGTGCCAGCAGTTATTATCTGGGCGGGAGCGGGTACACCGGGGAGCTGTTTTTT.

This clone showed up just a few times. The V call is TRBV5-4, the J call TRBJ2-1; 8 bases map to TRBD2. V was pared by 0 bases and J by 5 bases, with 4 bases of the junction left unmatched. Germline lookup yields CDR1 SGHNT and CDR2 YYREEE (reference sequence). This CDR3 contains 15 residues. The CDR3 spells CASSLDAGGNNEQFF. CDR3 DNA sequence: TGTGCCAGCAGCTTGGATGCGGGGGGCAACAATGAGCAGTTCTTC. Together with reference TRBV5-4 and TRBJ2-1, the CDR3 gives the full variable domain: ETGVTQSPTHLIKTRGQQVTLRCSSQSGHNTVSWYQQALGQGPQFIFQYYREEENGRGNFPPRFSGLQFPNYSSELNVNALELDDSALYLCASSLDAGGNNEQFFGPGTRLTVL.

The V and J genes are TRBV25-1 and TRBJ2-1; D remains ambiguous. This CDR3 is built from 13 residues. Germline assignment: CDR1 MGHDK and CDR2 SYGVNS. With 4 bases removed from V and 1 base from J, the gap between germline ends came to 5 bases. The DNA of the CDR3 is TGTGCCAGCAGTGCTTTTTCCTACAATGAGCAGTTCTTC. Translation gives CASSAFSYNEQFF.

The chain has TRBV5-5 and TRBJ1-3; tentative D call: TRBD1 (5 bases). This CDR3 has 17 amino acids. V was trimmed by 1 base and J by 2 bases, leaving 16 bases between them. Germline V gene sequence: CDR1 SGHKS, CDR2 YYEKEE (reference sequence). For the CDR3, the DNA is TGTGCCAGCAGCTTGTCGGCCAGGGTAGGCCCTGGAAACACCATATATTTT. Translated, it gives CASSLSARVGPGNTIYF.

Here the CDR3 reads CASSTPGGTEAFF. DNA of the CDR3: TGTGCCAGCAGTACCCCAGGGGGCACTGAAGCTTTCTTT. The rearrangement joins TRBV27 to TRBJ1-1; 7 nucleotides match TRBD1. Germline CDR1 MNHEY, CDR2 SMNVEV (reference sequence). The CDR3 extends over 13 amino acids. Trimming at V came to 5 bases and at J to 4 bases, leaving 4 bases not matched to a gene.

The chain recombines TRBV4-1 with TRBJ2-7; D perhaps matches TRBD2 (5 bases). CDR1 and CDR2 from the germline V gene are MGHRA and YSYEKL. This CDR3 region has 16 residues. Trimming cost V 4 bases and J 0 bases, with 16 bases left between them. CDR3 residues: CASSRARERSSYEQYF. DNA for the CDR3: TGCGCCAGCAGCCGCGCCCGTGAGCGGAGCTCCTACGAGCAGTACTTC.

J is TRBJ1-2 and V is TRBV7-2, with 8 bases lining up with TRBD1. The CDR3 runs to 14 residues. Germline CDR1 reads SGHTA; CDR2 reads FQGNSA. The ends lost 5 bases at V and 4 bases at J; junction bases unmatched: 6. The CDR3 spells CASSLTTGGYGYTF. The CDR3 DNA is TGTGCCAGCAGCCTCACAACAGGGGGCTATGGCTACACCTTC. Full variable domain (outside the CDR3, taken from reference TRBV7-2 and TRBJ1-2): GAGVSQSPSNKVTEKGKDVELRCDPISGHTALYWYRQSLGQGLEFLIYFQGNSAPDKSGLPSDRFSAERTGGSVSTLTIQRTQQEDSAVYLCASSLTTGGYGYTFGSGTRLTVV.

A few counts support this clone. This rearrangement joins TRBV28 to TRBJ1-2, with D possibly being TRBD1 (5 bases). V lost 8 bases and J lost 9, with 25 bases in between. Germline CDR1 is MDHEN and CDR2 is SYDVKM. This CDR3 spans 15 amino acids. The CDR3 here is CASRQLRSGRYSYTF. CDR3 bases: TGTGCCAGCCGGCAGTTGAGATCAGGGCGCTACAGCTACACCTTC.

The chain combines TRBV5-1 with TRBJ2-7; a weak D match, TRBD2 (5 bases). CDR3 size: 12 residues. The germline CDR1 and CDR2 sequences are SGHRS and YFSETQ. Trimming pared 1 base from V and 4 bases from J, leaving 6 bases between. This CDR3 is CASSLTGYEQYF. The CDR3 coding sequence is TGCGCCAGCAGCTTGACGGGGTACGAGCAGTACTTC.

J is TRBJ2-7 and V is TRBV6-1; no definite D call. This CDR3 has 18 amino acids. Germline CDR1 and CDR2: MNHNS and SASEGT. The V and J ends lost 0 bases and 0 bases respectively, with 18 bases between them. The CDR3 sequence: CASSEALRASTHSYEQYF. Written as DNA, the CDR3 is TGTGCCAGCAGTGAAGCGCTTCGAGCGAGCACTCACTCCTACGAGCAGTACTTC.